The 10 T cell receptor beta chains below were found in one sample sequenced in a study of early T cells in non-severe SARS-CoV-2 infection. TCRdb analysed the 5' RACE reads with MiXCR anew, one entry per CDR3 protein. The profile shows about 56,000 distinct CDR3 sequences, roughly 16% of them singletons. Sample: whole blood, taken at baseline. These TCRs come from an adult who was a healthcare worker with PCR-confirmed SARS-CoV-2 infection or an uninfected control (not recorded which).

This clonotype was counted only a few times. The chain links TRBV6-1 to TRBJ1-1, with a tentative D call TRBD1 (6 bases). Germline V lookup: CDR1 MNHNS, CDR2 SASEGT. V was pared by 5 bases and J by 8 bases, with 15 bases between. This CDR3 region has 13 residues. This CDR3 reads CASSFLGGREAFF. DNA for the CDR3: TGTGCCAGCAGTTTTCTCGGGGGGCGGGAAGCTTTCTTT.

The genes are TRBV11-2 and TRBJ2-1, with 11 nucleotides matching TRBD2. Germline CDR1 SGHAT, CDR2 FQNNGV. Unmatched junction bases numbered 4, after V lost 9 bases and J lost 3 bases. The CDR3 is 14 amino acids. The CDR3 DNA reads as TGTGCCAGTAGCGGGAGGGCCGACTACAATGAGCAGTTCTTC. Its protein product is CASSGRADYNEQFF.

This clonotype was seen many times. The V and J genes are TRBV7-9 and TRBJ2-3; 7 bases line up with TRBD2. The V gene end was trimmed by 3 bases and the J gene end by 6 bases; junction bases not matched to a gene: 6. The CDR3 consists of 14 residues. Looked up from germline, CDR1 is SEHNR and CDR2 is FQNEAQ (reference sequence). The CDR3 coding sequence is TGTGCCAGCAGCTTGGGTCTAGCGGTTGATACGCAGTATTTT. It yields the protein CASSLGLAVDTQYF. The whole variable domain, remainder taken from reference TRBV7-9 and TRBJ2-3, is DTGVSQNPRHKITKRGQNVTFRCDPISEHNRLYWYRQTLGQGPEFLTYFQNEAQLEKSRLLSDRFSAERPKGSFSTLEIQRTEQGDSAMYLCASSLGLAVDTQYFGPGTRLTVL.

This chain connects TRBV2 to TRBJ2-3; D possibly corresponds to TRBD2 (5 bases). CDR3 length: 14 residues. The germline V and J ends were trimmed by 6 bases and 0 bases, with 10 bases remaining between them. Germline loops: CDR1 SNHLY, CDR2 FYNNEI. CDR3 in DNA: TGTGCCAGCAGCGGGGTCTCTAGCACAGATACGCAGTATTTT. Its translation is CASSGVSSTDTQYF.

This clonotype turned up a few times. This chain joins TRBV20-1 and TRBJ2-7, with a tentative D call TRBD2 (7 bases). Germline lookup yields CDR1 DFQATT and CDR2 SNEGSKA (reference sequence). The CDR3 length is 14 residues. The germline V and J ends were trimmed by 3 bases and 1 base, with 13 bases remaining between them. CDR3 in amino acids: CSASPGGPSYEQYF. CDR3 in DNA: TGCAGTGCTAGCCCCGGGGGGCCATCCTACGAGCAGTACTTC.

The rearrangement links TRBV18 to TRBJ2-3; D not resolved. This CDR3 has 13 residues. Germline CDR1 is KGHSH and CDR2 is LQKENI. Trimming left V 3 bases short and J 3 bases short, with 7 bases between. The CDR3 DNA reads as TGTGCCAGCTCACCTGCCCAAACAGATACGCAGTATTTT. Translation: CASSPAQTDTQYF. The whole variable domain, filled in from reference TRBV18 and TRBJ2-3, reads NAGVMQNPRHLVRRRGQEARLRCSPMKGHSHVYWYRQLPEEGLKFMVYLQKENIIDESGMPKERFSAEFPKEGPSILRIQQVVRGDSAAYFCASSPAQTDTQYFGPGTRLTVL.

This clonotype was seen more than once but under ten times. The chain carries TRBV4-2 and TRBJ2-1; D unclear. V lost 1 base and J lost 6, with 7 bases in between. The CDR3 is 13 amino acids. Germline loops: CDR1 LGHNA, CDR2 YNFKEQ. CDR3 region: CASSQASANEQFF. Written as DNA, the CDR3 is TGTGCCAGCAGCCAAGCTTCGGCCAATGAGCAGTTCTTC.

Only a few counts were recorded for this clonotype. The chain joins TRBV28 to TRBJ2-7; possibly TRBD2 for D (5 bases). There are 14 residues in the CDR3. The V gene's germline CDR1 is MDHEN and CDR2 SYDVKM. The germline V and J ends were trimmed by 8 bases and 1 base, with 15 bases remaining between them. CDR3 amino acids: CASGDFGLSYEQYF. The CDR3 region has the DNA TGTGCCAGCGGTGATTTTGGACTTTCCTACGAGCAGTACTTC.

This clonotype was observed a few times. CDR3 in DNA: TGTGCCAGCAGCGGACAGGGTCGGCGTAATTCACCCCTCCACTTT. Its protein product is CASSGQGRRNSPLHF. The chain has TRBV2 and TRBJ1-6; 8 nucleotides match TRBD1. The CDR3 runs to 15 residues. In germline, CDR1 is SNHLY, CDR2 FYNNEI. V lost 6 bases to trimming and J lost 6 bases; unmatched junction nucleotides: 7.

This clonotype has more than one count but fewer than ten. V usage is TRBV19 and J usage is TRBJ1-3; D not certain. The CDR3 length is 13 residues. In germline, CDR1 is LNHDA, CDR2 SQIVND (reference sequence). Trimming stripped 6 bases from V and 7 bases from J, with 13 bases between. The CDR3 is CASRSDIRNTIYF. The CDR3 region has the DNA TGTGCCAGTAGGTCCGACATTAGGAACACCATATATTTT. Combining the CDR3 with reference TRBV19 and TRBJ1-3 gives the whole variable domain DGGITQSPKYLFRKEGQNVTLSCEQNLNHDAMYWYRQDPGQGLRLIYYSQIVNDFQKGDIAEGYSVSREKKESFPLTVTSAQKNPTAFYLCASRSDIRNTIYFGEGSWLTVV.